Shown below are 10 T cell receptor beta chains from a single sample sequenced in a study of control samples from healthy donors and cancer patients. Method: immunoSEQ multiplex PCR; TCRdb's copy keeps in-frame clones and lacks some. The sample yields 130,000 to 150,000 clones, roughly 94% seen once. Material for sequencing was PBMCs. Source of these receptors: a man in his 60s with colorectal cancer.

CDR3: CASSLIGGQNTGELFF. CDR3 nucleotides: TGTGCCAGCAGCTTAATCGGGGGGCAGAACACCGGGGAGCTGTTTTTT. The V and J genes are TRBV7-2 and TRBJ2-2; D is possibly TRBD2 (7 bases). The length of the CDR3 is 16 residues. Germline loops: CDR1 SGHTA, CDR2 FQGNSA. V lost 2 bases to trimming and J lost 1 base, with 11 bases between them. The entire variable domain, with the rest obtained from reference TRBV7-2 and TRBJ2-2, is as follows: GAGVSQSPSNKVTEKGKDVELRCDPISGHTALYWYRQSLGQGLEFLIYFQGNSAPDKSGLPSDRFSAERTGGSVSTLTIQRTQQEDSAVYLCASSLIGGQNTGELFFGEGSRLTVL.

The rearrangement links TRBV25-1 to TRBJ1-2; a weak D match, TRBD1 (5 bases). CDR3 length equals 11 residues. Per the germline V gene, CDR1 is MGHDK and CDR2 is SYGVNS. Deletions cut 5 bases from V and 7 bases from J, with 8 bases between. The CDR3 region is CASSFGGGYTF. The CDR3 DNA sequence: TGTGCCAGCAGTTTCGGGGGTGGCTACACCTTC.

J is TRBJ1-6 and V is TRBV25-1; D gene unclear. Trimming took 0 bases from V and 14 from J, leaving 11 bases between them. Germline loops: CDR1 MGHDK, CDR2 SYGVNS. The CDR3 runs 13 residues. The CDR3, as DNA: TGTGCCAGCAGTGAATATCCTAGCGTCTCCCTCCACTTT. The encoded protein is CASSEYPSVSLHF.

V is TRBV7-8 and J is TRBJ2-5; 11 bases align to TRBD1. The CDR3 has 18 residues. J was trimmed by 3 bases and V by 1 base; bases with no gene match: 10. Germline V gives CDR1 SGHVS, CDR2 FQNEAQ. The CDR3 region has the DNA TGTGCCAGCAGCTTAGGCCCGGGACAGGGGGAAGGGGAAGAGACCCAGTACTTC. This translates into CASSLGPGQGEGEETQYF.

V and J are TRBV19 and TRBJ1-2; a weak D match, TRBD1 (5 bases). CDR3 length equals 13 residues. In germline, CDR1 is LNHDA, CDR2 SQIVND (reference sequence). Trimming pared 7 bases from V and 2 bases from J, leaving 11 bases between. CDR3 in DNA: TGTGCCAGTAAGGTCGGGGGGAACTATGGCTACACCTTC. Protein: CASKVGGNYGYTF.

V is TRBV3-1 (or the pseudogene TRBV3-2) and J is TRBJ1-2; D ambiguous. This CDR3 spans 13 amino acids. Germline V lookup: CDR1 LGHDT, CDR2 YNNKEL (reference sequence). V lost 4 bases, J lost 2 bases, and 8 bases lay in between. This CDR3 is CASSRQQNYGYTF. CDR3 nucleotides: TGTGCCAGCAGCCGCCAACAGAACTATGGCTACACCTTC.

This sequence joins TRBV6-5 and TRBJ2-7, with 9 bases lining up with TRBD1. The V gene's germline CDR1 is MNHEY and CDR2 SVGAGI. The J segment lost 5 bases and the V segment lost 4 bases, leaving 12 bases of the junction unmatched. The CDR3 is 16 amino acids. CDR3 nucleotide sequence: TGTGCCAGCAGTTTCACCGGGACAGGGTGGGAAGACGAGCAGTACTTC. This sequence encodes CASSFTGTGWEDEQYF.

The genes are TRBV11-2 and TRBJ1-1; D call uncertain. The CDR3 has 11 amino acids. The germline V gene encodes CDR1 SGHAT and CDR2 FQNNGV. Deletions cut 2 bases from V and 9 bases from J, with 7 bases between. CDR3 sequence: CASSLPEKAFF. CDR3 sequence (DNA): TGTGCCAGCAGCTTACCGGAAAAAGCTTTCTTT.

V gene TRBV9 combines with J gene TRBJ1-6; possibly TRBD1 for D (6 bases). Trimming took off 3 bases at V and 8 bases at J, with 9 bases between the two ends. There are 13 residues in the CDR3. Germline lookup yields CDR1 SGDLS and CDR2 YYNGEE. The CDR3, as DNA: TGTGCCAGCAGCGGGGGGCGGGATTCACCCCTCCACTTT. This codes for CASSGGRDSPLHF.

This rearrangement joins TRBV28 to TRBJ1-2; 7 bases line up with TRBD1. V lost 5 bases and J lost 6; bases outside the gene matches: 18. Looked up from germline, CDR1 is MDHEN and CDR2 is SYDVKM. The CDR3 runs to 17 residues. CDR3 nucleotides: TGTGCCAGCAGTCTGACAGGGACTGCACTTCTTGAGGATGGCTACACCTTC. This codes for CASSLTGTALLEDGYTF.